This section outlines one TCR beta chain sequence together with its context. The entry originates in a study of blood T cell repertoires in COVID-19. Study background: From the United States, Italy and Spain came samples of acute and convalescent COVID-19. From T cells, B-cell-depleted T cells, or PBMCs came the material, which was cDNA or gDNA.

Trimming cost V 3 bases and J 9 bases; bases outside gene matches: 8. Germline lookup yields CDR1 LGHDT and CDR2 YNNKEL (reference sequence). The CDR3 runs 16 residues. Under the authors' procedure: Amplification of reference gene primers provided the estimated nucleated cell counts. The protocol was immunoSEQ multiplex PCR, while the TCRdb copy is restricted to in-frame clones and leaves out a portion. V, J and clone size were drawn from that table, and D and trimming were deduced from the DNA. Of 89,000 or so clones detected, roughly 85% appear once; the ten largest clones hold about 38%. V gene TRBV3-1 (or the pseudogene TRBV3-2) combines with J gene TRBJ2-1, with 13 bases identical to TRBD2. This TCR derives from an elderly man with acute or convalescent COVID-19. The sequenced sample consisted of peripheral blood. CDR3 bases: TGTGCCAGCAGCCAGCGTACTAGCGGGAGGGCCTTTGAGCAGTTCTTC. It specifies CASSQRTSGRAFEQFF.